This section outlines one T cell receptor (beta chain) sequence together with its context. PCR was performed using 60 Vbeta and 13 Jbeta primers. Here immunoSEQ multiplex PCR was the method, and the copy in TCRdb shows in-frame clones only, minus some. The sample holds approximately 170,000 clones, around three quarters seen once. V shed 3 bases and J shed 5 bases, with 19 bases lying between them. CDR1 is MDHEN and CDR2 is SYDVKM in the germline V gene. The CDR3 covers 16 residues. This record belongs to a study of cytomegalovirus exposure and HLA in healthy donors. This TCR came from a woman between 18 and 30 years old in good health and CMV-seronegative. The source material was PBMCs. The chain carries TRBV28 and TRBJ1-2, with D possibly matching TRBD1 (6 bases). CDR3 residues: CASSFGAGQFLYGYTF. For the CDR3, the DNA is TGTGCCAGCAGTTTTGGGGCTGGACAGTTCCTTTATGGCTACACCTTC.